Presented here are 30 T cell receptor beta chains from one specimen sequenced in a study of shared clonotypes between healthy human individuals. The method was immunoSEQ multiplex PCR; TCRdb's version includes in-frame clones alone and lacks a portion of them. This repertoire shows approximately 2.3 million clones, approximately 93% found once; its top ten account for 0.3% to 0.4%. The specimen sequenced was naive CD4+ T cells from PBMCs. The sample's subset: CD45RA+ positively selected. The receptors come from a man between 18 and 35 years old in good health. Some clones in this sample may be carry-over from other donors' samples.

This chain joins TRBV6-5 and TRBJ1-2; no firm D call. Trimming stripped 0 bases from V and 7 bases from J, with 12 bases between. The CDR3 is 14 amino acids. Germline V lookup: CDR1 MNHEY, CDR2 SVGAGI. The CDR3 here is CASSYSGRESGYTF. In DNA, the CDR3 is TGTGCCAGCAGTTACTCAGGGAGGGAGAGTGGCTACACCTTC.

V gene TRBV2 combines with J gene TRBJ2-7; 12 bases are shared with TRBD2. This CDR3 has 15 residues. The V and J ends lost 7 bases and 3 bases, in that order; junction bases with no gene match: 7. The germline V gene encodes CDR1 SNHLY and CDR2 FYNNEI. The CDR3 nucleotides read TGTGCCAGCACCGGACCGACTAGCGGGAGCTACGAGCAGTACTTC. As protein: CASTGPTSGSYEQYF.

The chain employs TRBV5-8 and TRBJ1-2, with 10 bases lining up with TRBD1. CDR1 and CDR2 from the germline V gene are SGHTS and YDEGEE. The CDR3 runs to 14 residues. Trimming at V came to 4 bases and at J to 4 bases, leaving 4 bases not matched to a gene. The CDR3 here is CASSEGQGTYGYTF. The CDR3 DNA reads TGTGCCAGCAGCGAGGGACAGGGGACCTATGGCTACACCTTC.

The chain couples TRBV14 to TRBJ2-3; TRBD2 matches 10 bases. Trimming removed 0 bases from V and 9 bases from J; junction bases left unmatched: 9. In germline, CDR1 is SGHDN, CDR2 FVKESK. The CDR3 loop spans 16 amino acids. The CDR3 spells CASSQDSSSGRGTQYF. CDR3 coding DNA: TGTGCCAGCAGCCAAGATAGTTCGAGCGGGAGGGGGACGCAGTATTTT. Drawing the rest from reference TRBV14 and TRBJ2-3, the complete variable domain is EAGVTQFPSHSVIEKGQTVTLRCDPISGHDNLYWYRRVMGKEIKFLLHFVKESKQDESGMPNNRFLAERTGGTYSTLKVQPAELEDSGVYFCASSQDSSSGRGTQYFGPGTRLTVL.

Only a few counts were recorded for this clone. This chain uses TRBV28 with TRBJ2-2; tentatively, D is TRBD2 (5 bases). V lost 7 bases to trimming and J lost 4 bases, with 13 bases between them. Germline CDR1 reads MDHEN; CDR2 reads SYDVKM. CDR3 size: 14 residues. DNA of the CDR3: TGTGCCAGCACCCTAGCCGGGCCCACCGGGGAGCTGTTTTTT. It yields the protein CASTLAGPTGELFF.

This clone is a singleton in its sample. The sample has other DNA sequences that encode this CDR3 too. The chain recombines TRBV18 with TRBJ2-5; D is ambiguous. The CDR3 runs 12 residues. The ends were cut back, 2 bases at V and 4 bases at J, with 5 bases in the middle. Germline lookup yields CDR1 KGHSH and CDR2 LQKENI. As DNA, the CDR3 is TGTGCCAGCTCACCATTGATAGAGACCCAGTACTTC. Translating it yields CASSPLIETQYF.

The chain links TRBV6-5 to TRBJ2-1; tentatively, D is TRBD1 or TRBD2 (5 bases each). The CDR3 loop spans 11 amino acids. From germline, CDR1 is MNHEY and CDR2 SVGAGI. V was trimmed by 6 bases and J by 13 bases, leaving 13 bases between them. This CDR3 reads CASSQRDQQFF. CDR3 bases: TGTGCCAGCAGCCAGAGGGACCAACAGTTCTTC.

This chain links TRBV5-4 with TRBJ2-5, with a possible D match to TRBD2 (5 bases). The CDR3 length is 16 residues. Germline CDR1 SGHNT, CDR2 YYREEE (reference sequence). The ends were cut back, 0 bases at V and 5 bases at J, with 17 bases in the middle. The CDR3 here is CASSLVMGASGETQYF. The CDR3 DNA reads TGTGCCAGCAGCTTGGTGATGGGAGCAAGTGGGGAGACCCAGTACTTC. The whole variable domain, filled in from reference TRBV5-4 and TRBJ2-5, reads ETGVTQSPTHLIKTRGQQVTLRCSSQSGHNTVSWYQQALGQGPQFIFQYYREEENGRGNFPPRFSGLQFPNYSSELNVNALELDDSALYLCASSLVMGASGETQYFGPGTRLLVL.

For this clone: The same CDR3 can be traced to other DNA sequences in this sample. V is TRBV29-1 and J is TRBJ2-7; 12 positions match TRBD2. The junction had 10 bases not matched to a gene; V was cut back by 7 bases and J by 0 bases. Germline V gene data show CDR1 as SQVTM and CDR2 as ANQGSEA. CDR3 length: 16 residues. CDR3 sequence: CSAWTSGDKSSYEQYF. CDR3 nucleotide sequence: TGCAGCGCCTGGACTAGCGGGGATAAGAGCTCCTACGAGCAGTACTTC.

Points on this clone: Other nucleotide sequences from this sample produce the same CDR3. The chain uses TRBV5-1 and TRBJ2-5, with 8 bases that match TRBD1. The CDR3 length is 14 residues. The trim removed 4 bases at V and 2 bases at J, leaving 4 bases unmatched. Germline V CDR1 and CDR2: SGHRS, YFSETQ. The CDR3 DNA reads TGCGCCAGCAGCACAGGACAGGGACAAGAGACCCAGTACTTC. Its protein is CASSTGQGQETQYF.

The chain uses TRBV28 and TRBJ2-7; 13 bases match TRBD2. The V gene's germline CDR1 is MDHEN and CDR2 SYDVKM. The CDR3 has 16 residues. V lost 2 bases and J lost 4; bases outside the gene matches: 5. The CDR3 nucleotides are TGTGCCAGCAGTTTAAAGGGACTAGCGGGACCTTACGAGCAGTACTTC. The encoded protein is CASSLKGLAGPYEQYF. Supplemented by reference TRBV28 and TRBJ2-7, the full variable domain reads DVKVTQSSRYLVKRTGEKVFLECVQDMDHENMFWYRQDPGLGLRLIYFSYDVKMKEKGDIPEGYSVSREKKERFSLILESASTNQTSMYLCASSLKGLAGPYEQYFGPGTRLTVT.

This clone was picked up one time. The rearrangement uses TRBV15 and TRBJ1-5; D gene unclear. The CDR3 runs to 15 residues. V was shortened by 7 bases and J by 5 bases, with 18 bases between the two germline ends. Germline CDR1 is LNHNV and CDR2 is YYDKDF (reference sequence). The CDR3 DNA sequence: TGTGCCACCACGCCCGGCGGAAAGCGGGATCAGCCCCAGCATTTT. Translating it yields CATTPGGKRDQPQHF.

The rearrangement joins TRBV7-9 to TRBJ2-1; 14 bases match TRBD2. The CDR3 contains 13 residues. Losses at the gene ends were 11 bases for V and 7 bases for J; bases not matched to a gene: 4. CDR1 and CDR2 (germline): SEHNR, FQNEAQ (reference sequence). The CDR3 DNA sequence: TGTGCCTCCCGACTAGCGGGAGGGAATGAGCAGTTCTTC. This encodes CASRLAGGNEQFF.

The chain is built from TRBV5-1 and TRBJ2-5; D is ambiguous. The V end was cut by 0 bases, the J end by 2 bases, with 11 bases between. Germline V gene data show CDR1 as SGHRS and CDR2 as YFSETQ. The CDR3 runs to 15 residues. The DNA for the CDR3 is TGCGCCAGCAGCTTGGCCGTCGTCGGACAAGAGACCCAGTACTTC. This encodes CASSLAVVGQETQYF.

Notes on this clone: Within the sample, other DNA sequences also encode this same CDR3. V usage is TRBV7-2 and J usage is TRBJ2-3; D is uncertain. Deletions cut 2 bases from V and 1 base from J, with 4 bases between. CDR1 and CDR2 from the germline V gene are SGHTA and FQGNSA. CDR3 length equals 13 residues. The CDR3 is CASSLFRTDTQYF. The CDR3 bases are TGTGCCAGCAGCTTATTTCGCACAGATACGCAGTATTTT.

This sequence joins TRBV30 and TRBJ2-7; a possible D gene is TRBD1 (6 bases). V was cut by 3 bases and J by 2 bases, with 11 bases left in between. The CDR3 has 13 amino acids. In germline, CDR1 is GTSNPN, CDR2 SVGIG (reference sequence). DNA of the CDR3: TGTGCCTGGAGGGCAGGGGCTACCTACGAGCAGTACTTC. Translating gives CAWRAGATYEQYF.

The chain combines TRBV5-1 with TRBJ2-3; D call uncertain. Trimming shortened V by 1 base and J by 3 bases, and 9 bases separated the two germline ends. The V gene's germline CDR1 is SGHRS and CDR2 YFSETQ. This CDR3 has 14 amino acids. The CDR3 region is CASSLSWVTDTQYF. CDR3 in DNA: TGCGCCAGCAGCTTGTCTTGGGTAACAGATACGCAGTATTTT.

The chain joins TRBV19 to TRBJ2-7; 8 bases map to TRBD1. The CDR3 totals 11 residues. CDR1 and CDR2 from the germline V gene are LNHDA and SQIVND (reference sequence). Germline trimming cut 8 bases from V and 7 bases from J; bases unmatched to any gene: 4. The CDR3 is CASQDRDEQYF. CDR3 nucleotide sequence: TGTGCCAGTCAGGACAGGGATGAGCAGTACTTC. Full variable domain (remainder filled in from reference TRBV19 and TRBJ2-7): DGGITQSPKYLFRKEGQNVTLSCEQNLNHDAMYWYRQDPGQGLRLIYYSQIVNDFQKGDIAEGYSVSREKKESFPLTVTSAQKNPTAFYLCASQDRDEQYFGPGTRLTVT.

The chain has TRBV10-3 and TRBJ1-6; no clear D. The CDR3 sequence is 13 residues long. Germline V gene lookup returns CDR1 ENHRY and CDR2 SYGVKD. Between the trimmed V and J ends, which lost 6 bases and 9 bases, there was a span of 12 bases. In DNA form, the CDR3 reads TGTGCCATCAGGCCTTCGCCCCGTTCACCCCTCCACTTT. It is translated as CAIRPSPRSPLHF.

The gene calls are TRBV5-8 and TRBJ2-5; 7 nucleotides match TRBD1. CDR1 is SGHTS and CDR2 is YDEGEE in the germline V gene. This CDR3 has 16 residues. Trimming took 2 bases from V and 1 from J; bases not matched to a gene: 8. DNA for the CDR3: TGTGCCAGCAGCTTTGGAGTTCGGACAGGCCAAGAGACCCAGTACTTC. The encoded protein is CASSFGVRTGQETQYF.

The V call is TRBV19, the J call TRBJ2-7; D is uncertain. From germline, CDR1 is LNHDA and CDR2 SQIVND (reference sequence). This CDR3 has 14 amino acids. V lost 3 bases and J 6 bases, leaving 15 bases between the germline ends. The CDR3 is CASSIRSVWGEQYF. The CDR3 region has the DNA TGTGCCAGTAGTATCCGGTCGGTCTGGGGCGAGCAGTACTTC.

A note on this clone: Additional DNA sequences in this sample encode the identical CDR3. The chain couples TRBV14 to TRBJ2-5; 10 bases align to TRBD2. CDR1 and CDR2 from the germline V gene are SGHDN and FVKESK. This CDR3 has 15 amino acids. V lost 1 base to trimming and J lost 4 bases; unmatched junction nucleotides: 3. CDR3 coding DNA: TGTGCCAGCAGCCAAGGGCTAGCGGGAGTAGAGACCCAGTACTTC. Protein product: CASSQGLAGVETQYF.

This clone was counted between two and nine times. V usage is TRBV6-5 and J usage is TRBJ2-7; D gene unclear. Trimming removed 0 bases from V and 7 bases from J, with 10 bases in between. The CDR3 spans 13 residues. The germline V gene has CDR1 MNHEY and CDR2 SVGAGI. In DNA, the CDR3 is TGTGCCAGCAGTTACTCGGGGAAAGAAGAGCAGTACTTC. This codes for CASSYSGKEEQYF.

The chain employs TRBV18 and TRBJ2-5; D tentatively fits TRBD1 or TRBD2 (5 bases each). Trimming pared 6 bases from V and 5 bases from J, leaving 25 bases between. CDR3 size: 17 residues. The V gene's germline CDR1 is KGHSH and CDR2 LQKENI. The CDR3 sequence: CASSHASDGAKRETQYF. CDR3 nucleotides: TGTGCCAGCTCCCATGCCTCGGACGGGGCGAAACGGGAGACCCAGTACTTC.

V usage is TRBV4-3 and J usage is TRBJ1-2, with D unresolved. The germline V gene has CDR1 LGHNA and CDR2 YSLEER. CDR3 length equals 14 residues. V was pared by 3 bases and J by 5 bases, with 13 bases between. CDR3 region: CASSQEGREYGYTF. The CDR3 DNA reads TGCGCCAGCAGCCAGGAAGGACGGGAGTATGGCTACACCTTC.

The rearrangement joins TRBV27 to TRBJ2-5; TRBD1 agrees at 7 bases. V shed 6 bases and J 4 bases; nucleotides not matched to a gene: 8. Germline loops: CDR1 MNHEY, CDR2 SMNVEV (reference sequence). CDR3 length: 14 residues. The CDR3 sequence: CASRRYRDRETQYF. CDR3 in DNA: TGTGCCAGCAGGCGCTACCGGGACAGAGAGACCCAGTACTTC.

With regard to this clone: The identical CDR3 is also encoded by other nucleotide sequences in the sample. The V gene is TRBV9, the J gene TRBJ2-1, with D maybe TRBD2 (6 bases). Germline CDR1 SGDLS, CDR2 YYNGEE. V shed 0 bases and J shed 0 bases, with 7 bases lying between them. The CDR3 is made up of 15 amino acids. The CDR3 coding sequence is TGTGCCAGCAGCGTAGACGGGGGCTCCTACAATGAGCAGTTCTTC. It codes for CASSVDGGSYNEQFF.

This clone was observed once. The chain employs TRBV7-3 and TRBJ2-1; 7 bases are a match to TRBD1. Germline lookup yields CDR1 SGHTA and CDR2 FQGTGA. The CDR3 loop spans 12 amino acids. The V segment lost 7 bases and the J segment 8 bases; nucleotides outside the gene matches: 5. The CDR3 loop reads CASKGGRDEQFF. The CDR3 bases are TGTGCCAGCAAAGGGGGCCGAGATGAGCAGTTCTTC. The whole variable domain, remainder taken from reference TRBV7-3 and TRBJ2-1, is GAGVSQTPSNKVTEKGKYVELRCDPISGHTALYWYRQSLGQGPEFLIYFQGTGAADDSGLPNDRFFAVRPEGSVSTLKIQRTERGDSAVYLCASKGGRDEQFFGPGTRLTVL.

The chain joins TRBV5-5 to TRBJ1-4; TRBD1 is a possible D gene (5 bases). The CDR3 loop spans 16 amino acids. Per the germline V gene, CDR1 is SGHKS and CDR2 is YYEKEE (reference sequence). The ends were cut back, 4 bases at V and 0 bases at J, with 13 bases in the middle. CDR3 amino acids: CASSRPREATNEKLFF. CDR3 DNA: TGTGCCAGCAGCCGGCCCAGGGAAGCAACTAATGAAAAACTGTTTTTT.

The V call is TRBV6-6, the J call TRBJ2-5, with 10 bases fitting TRBD1. TRBJ2-7 matches the DNA end more closely, so the J call is doubtful. This CDR3 spans 14 amino acids. Germline CDR1 MNHNY, CDR2 SVGAGI (reference sequence). The CDR3 is CASSARTGGDEQYF. The CDR3, as DNA: TGTGCCAGCAGTGCGCGGACAGGGGGAGACGAGCAGTACTTC.